This is a list of T cell receptor beta chains from one sample in a study of response to subunit inactivated influenza vaccine. From the RT-PCR reads, TCRdb called clonotypes with MiXCR, one entry per CDR3 protein. The data hold roughly 760,000 distinct CDR3 sequences, with 20% to 25% observed a single time. The material sequenced was PBMCs from blood, taken less than 6 days after vaccination. Source of these receptors: a man aged 45-65 years who received an inactivated influenza vaccine. Each CDR3 is given with its conserved first and last residue. A D gene is named only where the DNA matches it firmly. A clone size is listed for some rows: how often the clone was seen (once, few, many), or a class if it is expanded.

J gene: TRBJ2-1
D gene: .
V gene: TRBV11-2
clone size: .
CDR3 DNA: TGTGCCAGCAGCCCGAGTTTGAATGAGCAGTTCTTC
CDR3 protein: CASSPSLNEQFF

J gene: TRBJ2-1
D gene: TRBD2
V gene: TRBV29-1
clone size: .
CDR3 DNA: TGCAGCGTTGAACGGGGGGGCCCCAATGAGCAGTTCTTC
CDR3 protein: CSVERGGPNEQFF

J gene: TRBJ2-3
D gene: .
V gene: TRBV10-3
clone size: .
CDR3 DNA: TGTGCCATCAGTGACAACGGGGGAAGCACAGATACGCAGTATTTT
CDR3 protein: CAISDNGGSTDTQYF

J gene: TRBJ2-5
D gene: TRBD1
V gene: TRBV15
clone size: few
CDR3 DNA: TGTGCCACCAGCAGAGATTTAACAGGGGGTATGCTTGGGACCCAGTACTTC
CDR3 protein: CATSRDLTGGMLGTQYF

J gene: TRBJ2-3
D gene: .
V gene: TRBV6-1
clone size: few
CDR3 DNA: TGTGCCAGCAGTGCCGGACAGTACACAGATACGCAGTATTTT
CDR3 protein: CASSAGQYTDTQYF

J gene: TRBJ1-2
D gene: TRBD1
V gene: TRBV24-1
clone size: .
CDR3 DNA: TGTGCCACCAGTGATAATCGACAGGGATCATTTAACTATGGCTACACCTTC
CDR3 protein: CATSDNRQGSFNYGYTF

J gene: TRBJ1-5
D gene: .
V gene: TRBV12-3/TRBV12-4
clone size: few
CDR3 DNA: TGTGCCAGCAGTTTAATGGGGGTTAGCAATCAGCCCCAGCATTTT
CDR3 protein: CASSLMGVSNQPQHF

J gene: TRBJ2-3
D gene: TRBD1
V gene: TRBV6-2/TRBV6-3
clone size: .
CDR3 DNA: TGTGCCAGCAGTTACTACGGACAGGGGACAGATACGCAGTATTTT
CDR3 protein: CASSYYGQGTDTQYF

J gene: TRBJ1-6
D gene: .
V gene: TRBV7-9
clone size: .
CDR3 DNA: TGTGCCAGCAGCTTAGAAAGGGGGACCGATTCACCCCTCCACTTT
CDR3 protein: CASSLERGTDSPLHF

J gene: TRBJ2-3
D gene: .
V gene: TRBV7-3
clone size: .
CDR3 DNA: TGTGCCAGCGGGGGGGCGAGCACAGATACGCAGTATTTT
CDR3 protein: CASGGASTDTQYF

J gene: TRBJ2-5
D gene: TRBD1
V gene: TRBV29-1
clone size: many
CDR3 DNA: TGCAGCGTAGATACACAGGGGCAAGAGACCCAGTACTTC
CDR3 protein: CSVDTQGQETQYF

J gene: TRBJ1-2
D gene: .
V gene: TRBV11-2
clone size: few
CDR3 DNA: TGTGCCAGCAGCTTAGTGCGGGGGCGAGACTATGGCTACACCTTC
CDR3 protein: CASSLVRGRDYGYTF

J gene: TRBJ2-6
D gene: .
V gene: TRBV9
clone size: .
CDR3 DNA: TGTGCCAGCAGCGTAAACGGGGCTGGGGCCAACGTCCTGACTTTC
CDR3 protein: CASSVNGAGANVLTF

J gene: TRBJ2-1
D gene: .
V gene: TRBV7-8
clone size: few
CDR3 DNA: TGTGCCAGCAGCTTAGATCTCAGGAATGAGCAGTTCTTC
CDR3 protein: CASSLDLRNEQFF

J gene: TRBJ1-2
D gene: .
V gene: TRBV7-2
clone size: .
CDR3 DNA: TGTGCCAGCAGCCAACGAGTTTATGGCTACACCTTC
CDR3 protein: CASSQRVYGYTF

J gene: TRBJ1-4
D gene: .
V gene: TRBV5-1
clone size: .
CDR3 DNA: TGCGCCAGCAGCCCCACCCGGGGCAATGAAAAACTGTTTTTT
CDR3 protein: CASSPTRGNEKLFF

J gene: TRBJ2-5
D gene: .
V gene: TRBV7-6
clone size: few
CDR3 DNA: TGTGCCAGCAGCTCTGCCCCGGGGCCTGGGGAGACCCAGTACTTC
CDR3 protein: CASSSAPGPGETQYF

J gene: TRBJ2-7
D gene: TRBD1
V gene: TRBV6-5
clone size: .
CDR3 DNA: TGTGCCAGCAGTTCGGCCCGGGACAGGGAACACTACGAGCAGTACTTC
CDR3 protein: CASSSARDREHYEQYF

J gene: TRBJ2-7
D gene: .
V gene: TRBV7-6
clone size: few
CDR3 DNA: TGTGCCAGCAGCTTCAACTCGCGTCAGCAGTACTTC
CDR3 protein: CASSFNSRQQYF

J gene: TRBJ2-3
D gene: TRBD1
V gene: TRBV6-2/TRBV6-3
clone size: .
CDR3 DNA: TGTGCCAGCAGTTACTCCGACAGGGTCACAGATACGCAGTATTTT
CDR3 protein: CASSYSDRVTDTQYF

J gene: TRBJ2-3
D gene: .
V gene: TRBV20-1
clone size: few
CDR3 DNA: TGCAGTGCTAGTCCTGCAGATACGCAGTATTTT
CDR3 protein: CSASPADTQYF

J gene: TRBJ2-5
D gene: .
V gene: TRBV11-2
clone size: many
CDR3 DNA: TGTGCCAGCAGTAACTTAGTACAGTCGGGGGAGACCCAGTACTTC
CDR3 protein: CASSNLVQSGETQYF

J gene: TRBJ2-3
D gene: .
V gene: TRBV6-2/TRBV6-3
clone size: few
CDR3 DNA: TGTGCCAGCAGTTCCCAACTCCTCACAGATACGCAGTATTTT
CDR3 protein: CASSSQLLTDTQYF

J gene: TRBJ2-7
D gene: .
V gene: TRBV20-1
clone size: few
CDR3 DNA: TGCAGTGCTAGAGACTTAGTCTCTGCCTACGAGCAGTACTTC
CDR3 protein: CSARDLVSAYEQYF

J gene: TRBJ1-6
D gene: .
V gene: TRBV11-1
clone size: .
CDR3 DNA: TGTGCCAGCAGCCTCGGTGGGTCCCTCAGTTCACCCCTCCACTTT
CDR3 protein: CASSLGGSLSSPLHF